Below are 8 T cell receptor beta chains sequenced from a single sample in a study of early T cells in non-severe SARS-CoV-2 infection. TCRdb processed the 5' RACE reads anew with MiXCR; each CDR3 protein has one entry. In the table there are roughly 63,000 distinct CDR3 sequences, about an eighth of which are singletons. Sequencing used whole blood. The receptor set was obtained from an adult who was a healthcare worker with PCR-confirmed SARS-CoV-2 infection or an uninfected control (not recorded which).

This clonotype was recorded at least ten times. The chain recombines TRBV10-3 with TRBJ2-7, with a tentative D call TRBD2 (6 bases). CDR1 and CDR2 (germline): ENHRY, SYGVKD. This CDR3 region has 14 residues. The V and J ends lost 4 bases and 4 bases respectively, with 14 bases between them. The CDR3 DNA follows: TGTGCCATCAGTGCCGGGGGATCTTCTTACGAGCAGTACTTC. Its protein is CAISAGGSSYEQYF.

This clonotype has a count of ten or more. The V and J genes are TRBV6-2 or TRBV6-3 and TRBJ2-2; D ambiguous. Deletions cut 5 bases from V and 0 bases from J, with 13 bases between. Germline V gene sequence: CDR1 MNHEY, CDR2 SVGEGT. The CDR3 sequence is 16 residues long. The CDR3 here is CASSGTANANTGELFF. CDR3 coding DNA: TGTGCCAGCAGTGGAACAGCCAACGCGAACACCGGGGAGCTGTTTTTT.

A few counts support this clonotype. The DNA of the CDR3 is TGTGCCAGCAACTTTGCCCGAGGGGCGCGGACTGAAGCTTTCTTT. Its translation is CASNFARGARTEAFF. This chain links TRBV12-3 or TRBV12-4 with TRBJ1-1, with D perhaps TRBD1 (5 bases). Between the trimmed V and J ends, which lost 7 bases and 5 bases, there was a span of 20 bases. The CDR3 totals 15 residues.

The J gene is TRBJ2-7, the V gene TRBV5-1; 8 bases line up with TRBD2. The V gene end was trimmed by 2 bases and the J gene end by 1 base; junction bases not matched to a gene: 5. The germline V gene encodes CDR1 SGHRS and CDR2 YFSETQ. This CDR3 contains 15 residues. CDR3 in DNA: TGCGCCAGCAGCTTACCGGGACTAGGATCCTACGAGCAGTACTTC. It specifies CASSLPGLGSYEQYF.

This clonotype was counted at least ten times. The chain joins TRBV10-3 to TRBJ2-3; 8 nucleotides line up with TRBD2. J gave up 2 bases and V 8 bases, and 3 bases lay outside the gene matches. Per the germline V gene, CDR1 is ENHRY and CDR2 is SYGVKD. The length of the CDR3 is 13 residues. In nucleotides, the CDR3 is TGTGCCATCTCGACTAGCGCCACAGATACGCAGTATTTT. Its protein product is CAISTSATDTQYF.

This clonotype was seen at least ten times. The gene calls are TRBV7-8 and TRBJ2-5, with D perhaps TRBD1 or TRBD2 (6 bases each). The CDR3 sequence is 14 residues long. Trimming left V 1 base short and J 3 bases short, with 9 bases between. Germline V gene data show CDR1 as SGHVS and CDR2 as FQNEAQ. CDR3: CASSLVRGEETQYF. The CDR3, as DNA: TGTGCCAGCAGCTTAGTAAGGGGGGAAGAGACCCAGTACTTC.

This rearrangement joins TRBV18 to TRBJ2-7, with D possibly matching TRBD2 (5 bases). The V end lost 3 bases, the J end lost 0 bases, and 15 bases lay between the germline ends. The length of the CDR3 is 16 residues. Per the germline V gene, CDR1 is KGHSH and CDR2 is LQKENI. The CDR3 nucleotides are TGTGCCAGCTCACCCAGGCGGGTTAGAAGCTCCTACGAGCAGTACTTC. Translating it yields CASSPRRVRSSYEQYF.

Of note for this clonotype: The junction departs from the called germline gene at one end, perhaps through a read error. The gene calls are TRBV29-1 and TRBJ2-1; TRBD2 matches at 7 bases. The CDR3 is 14 amino acids. CDR1 SQVTM and CDR2 ANQGSEA come from the germline V gene. The CDR3 DNA follows: TGCAGCATTCTCCGGGGGGTGTCCTTCAATGAGCAGTTCTTC. Translated, it gives CSILRGVSFNEQFF.